In this sample, the clone carrying this T cell receptor beta chain turned up a few times. This sample was taken from a study of blood T cell repertoires in COVID-19. Produced via immunoSEQ multiplex PCR; TCRdb's table is partial and in-frame only. The sample contains 65,000 to 90,000 clones, 75% to 90% of which appear only once. The CDR3 has 15 amino acids. This chain uses TRBV21-1 with TRBJ1-2; the D segment call TRBD1 is taken from the table without a DNA check. TRBV21-1 is tagged as a pseudogene. This clonotype originated in a man older than 75 with COVID-19, enrolled during active disease. Source material: peripheral blood. The chain's CDR3 is CASSKVHRGLLSYTF. CDR3 sequence (DNA): TGTGCCAGCAGCAAAGTGCACAGGGGGCTCTTAAGCTACACCTTC.